One and the same sample provided the 3 T cell receptor beta chains below, sequenced in a study of blood T cell repertoires in COVID-19. TCRdb's copy holds only in-frame clones and misses some; the assay was immunoSEQ multiplex PCR. The sample records about 52,000 clones, about four fifths being singletons. Input material: peripheral blood. The source is a woman aged 80 or over with COVID-19, enrolled during active disease.

The chain combines TRBV18 with TRBJ2-6, with TRBD1 as a possible D gene (6 bases). V lost 4 bases and J 0 bases, leaving 16 bases between the germline ends. This CDR3 comprises 18 residues. The germline CDR1 and CDR2 sequences are KGHSH and LQKENI. CDR3 sequence reads: CASSLSGVSISGANVLTF. CDR3 bases: TGTGCCAGCTCACTTTCAGGGGTTTCCATCTCTGGGGCCAACGTCCTGACTTTC. The full variable domain, rest sourced from reference TRBV18 and TRBJ2-6, is NAGVMQNPRHLVRRRGQEARLRCSPMKGHSHVYWYRQLPEEGLKFMVYLQKENIIDESGMPKERFSAEFPKEGPSILRIQQVVRGDSAAYFCASSLSGVSISGANVLTFGAGSRLTVL.

The gene calls are TRBV27 and TRBJ1-2; TRBD1 might be the D (5 bases). CDR1 and CDR2 (germline): MNHEY, SMNVEV (reference sequence). With 7 bases removed from V and 8 bases from J, the gap between germline ends came to 17 bases. The CDR3 totals 13 residues. The chain's CDR3 is CASTSGGGGGYTF. For the CDR3, the DNA is TGTGCCAGCACTTCCGGGGGAGGCGGGGGCTACACCTTC.

V and J are TRBV15 and TRBJ2-3, with 7 bases fitting TRBD2. The CDR3 loop spans 15 amino acids. The V segment lost 0 bases and the J segment 2 bases; nucleotides outside the gene matches: 2. Germline V lookup: CDR1 LNHNV, CDR2 YYDKDF (reference sequence). As DNA, the CDR3 is TGTGCCACCAGCAGAGAAGCGGGGCACACAGATACGCAGTATTTT. Translation gives CATSREAGHTDTQYF.